This entry concerns a single T cell receptor (beta chain). Its cognate antigen is unknown. HIV-negative, healthy adults without recent acute infections or vaccinations were the donors. Division of CD4+ cells produced a CD45RA+ naive subset and a CD45RA-negative memory subset. This record comes from a study of shared clonotypes between healthy human individuals. Study-wide points: Larger richness was generally estimated for naive than memory subsets. Naive CD4 clonotypes were shared across a handful of donors at about 5%.

V lost 7 bases and J 2 bases, leaving 17 bases between the germline ends. The CDR3 has 15 amino acids. Germline lookup yields CDR1 MNHEY and CDR2 SVGAGI. TCRdb keeps only in-frame clones here, not all; method: immunoSEQ multiplex PCR. The sample includes approximately 940,000 clones, 76% of them seen just once. This sequence originates from a man aged 18 to 30 in good health. The chain uses TRBV6-5 and TRBJ1-2, with D maybe TRBD1 (5 bases). Sequences were obtained from memory CD4+ T cells sorted from blood. Subset given: CD45RA-negative fraction. The CDR3 spells CASNPWGRGNYGYTF. As DNA, the CDR3 is TGTGCCAGCAACCCCTGGGGTCGGGGGAACTATGGCTACACCTTC.